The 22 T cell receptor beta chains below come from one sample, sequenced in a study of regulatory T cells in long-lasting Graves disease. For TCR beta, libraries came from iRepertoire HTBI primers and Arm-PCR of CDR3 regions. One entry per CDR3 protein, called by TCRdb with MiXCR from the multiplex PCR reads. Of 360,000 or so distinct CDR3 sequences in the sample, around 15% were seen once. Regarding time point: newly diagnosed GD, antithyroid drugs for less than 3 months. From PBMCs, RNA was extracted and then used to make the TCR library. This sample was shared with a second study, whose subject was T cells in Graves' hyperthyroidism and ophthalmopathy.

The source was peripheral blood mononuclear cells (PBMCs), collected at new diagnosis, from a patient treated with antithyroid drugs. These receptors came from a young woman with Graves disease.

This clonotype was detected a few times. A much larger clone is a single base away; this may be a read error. The CDR3 coding sequence is TGTGCCAGCGGCACTGGGACTTCCCATGAGCAGTTCTTC. Amino acids: CASGTGTSHEQFF. The chain is built from TRBV11-3 and TRBJ2-1; maybe TRBD2 (6 bases). Trimming stripped 8 bases from V and 8 bases from J, with 16 bases between. This CDR3 is built from 13 residues. Germline lookup yields CDR1 SGHNT and CDR2 YENEEA.

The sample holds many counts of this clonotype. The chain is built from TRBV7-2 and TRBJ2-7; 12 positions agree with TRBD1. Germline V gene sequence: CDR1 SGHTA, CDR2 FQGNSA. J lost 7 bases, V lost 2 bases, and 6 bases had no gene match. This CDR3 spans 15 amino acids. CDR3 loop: CASSLPGQGAREQYF. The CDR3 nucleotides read TGTGCCAGCAGCTTACCGGGACAGGGGGCAAGGGAGCAGTACTTC.

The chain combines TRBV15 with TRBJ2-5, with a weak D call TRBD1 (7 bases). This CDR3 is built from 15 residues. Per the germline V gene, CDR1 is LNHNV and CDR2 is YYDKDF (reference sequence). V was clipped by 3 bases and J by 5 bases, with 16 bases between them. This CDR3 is CATSRRGTEGETQYF. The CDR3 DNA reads TGTGCCACCAGCAGGCGCGGGACAGAAGGCGAGACCCAGTACTTC.

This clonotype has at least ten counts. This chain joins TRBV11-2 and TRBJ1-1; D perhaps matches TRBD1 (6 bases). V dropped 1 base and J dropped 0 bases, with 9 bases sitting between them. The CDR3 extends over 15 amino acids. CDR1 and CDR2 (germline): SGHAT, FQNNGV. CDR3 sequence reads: CASSLGGGMNTEAFF. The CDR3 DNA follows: TGTGCCAGCAGCTTAGGAGGGGGGATGAACACTGAAGCTTTCTTT.

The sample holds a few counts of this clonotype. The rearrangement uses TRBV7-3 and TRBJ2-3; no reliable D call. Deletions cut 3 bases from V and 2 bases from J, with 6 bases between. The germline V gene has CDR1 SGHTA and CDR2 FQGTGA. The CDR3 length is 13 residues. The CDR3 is CASSFSDTDTQYF. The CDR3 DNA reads TGTGCCAGCAGCTTTAGTGACACAGATACGCAGTATTTT.

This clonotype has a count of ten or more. The CDR3 coding sequence is TGTGCCAGCAGCCCGAGACACTCACCACTAGCGGGGGCGGTCAATGAGCAGTTCTTC. Its protein is CASSPRHSPLAGAVNEQFF. V usage is TRBV7-9 and J usage is TRBJ2-1; 11 nucleotides align to TRBD2. Germline loops: CDR1 SEHNR, CDR2 FQNEAQ (reference sequence). With 5 bases clipped from V and 6 bases from J, the junction kept 18 bases outside the gene matches. The CDR3 runs to 19 residues.

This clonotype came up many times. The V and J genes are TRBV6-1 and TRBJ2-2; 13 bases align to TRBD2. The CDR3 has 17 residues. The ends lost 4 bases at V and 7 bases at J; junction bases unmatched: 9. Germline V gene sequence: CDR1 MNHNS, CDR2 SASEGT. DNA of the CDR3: TGTGCCAGCAGTGCACTAGCGGGGGGGCAGGTTGGCGGGGAGCTGTTTTTT. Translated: CASSALAGGQVGGELFF.

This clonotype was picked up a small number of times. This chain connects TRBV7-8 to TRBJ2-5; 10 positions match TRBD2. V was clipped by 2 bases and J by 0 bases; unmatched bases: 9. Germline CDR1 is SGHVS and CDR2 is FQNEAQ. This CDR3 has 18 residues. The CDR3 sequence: CASSLSTSGHQYQETQYF. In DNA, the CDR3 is TGTGCCAGCAGCTTATCGACTAGCGGGCACCAGTACCAAGAGACCCAGTACTTC.

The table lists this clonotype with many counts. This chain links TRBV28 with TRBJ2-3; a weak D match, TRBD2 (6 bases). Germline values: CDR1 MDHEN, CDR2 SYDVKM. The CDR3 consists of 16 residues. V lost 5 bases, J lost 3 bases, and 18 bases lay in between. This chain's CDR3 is CASSQLGGALTDTQYF. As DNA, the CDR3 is TGTGCCAGCAGTCAGTTGGGGGGAGCTTTAACAGATACGCAGTATTTT.

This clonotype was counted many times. CDR3 region: CASSRGHLSYEQYF. The DNA of the CDR3 is TGTGCCAGCTCACGGGGTCATCTTTCCTACGAGCAGTACTTC. The J gene is TRBJ2-7, the V gene TRBV18; no clear D. Trimming left V 4 bases short and J 1 base short, with 11 bases between. CDR3 size: 14 residues. From germline, CDR1 is KGHSH and CDR2 LQKENI.

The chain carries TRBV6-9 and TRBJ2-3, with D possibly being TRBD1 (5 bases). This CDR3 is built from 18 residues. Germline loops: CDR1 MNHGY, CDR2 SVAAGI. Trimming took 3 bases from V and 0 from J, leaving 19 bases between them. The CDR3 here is CASSYLHLQVSSTDTQYF. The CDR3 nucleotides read TGTGCCAGCAGTTACCTTCACCTACAGGTATCTAGCACAGATACGCAGTATTTT.

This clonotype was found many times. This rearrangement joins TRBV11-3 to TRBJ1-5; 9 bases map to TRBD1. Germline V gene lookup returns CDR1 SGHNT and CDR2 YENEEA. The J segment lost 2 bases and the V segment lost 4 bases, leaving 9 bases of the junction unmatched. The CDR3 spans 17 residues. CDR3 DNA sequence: TGTGCCAGCAGCTCTGATCGGGACAGGGTAGGCAATCAGCCCCAGCATTTT. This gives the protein CASSSDRDRVGNQPQHF. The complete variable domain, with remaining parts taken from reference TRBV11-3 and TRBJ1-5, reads EAGVVQSPRYKIIEKKQPVAFWCNPISGHNTLYWYLQNLGQGPELLIRYENEEAVDDSQLPKDRFSAERLKGVDSTLKIQPAELGDSAVYLCASSSDRDRVGNQPQHFGDGTRLSIL.

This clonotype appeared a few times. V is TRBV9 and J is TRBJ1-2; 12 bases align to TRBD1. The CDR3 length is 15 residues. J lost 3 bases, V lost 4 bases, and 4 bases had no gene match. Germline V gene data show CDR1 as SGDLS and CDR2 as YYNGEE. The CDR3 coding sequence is TGTGCCAGCAGCCCGGGGACAGGGGGCTACTATGGCTACACCTTC. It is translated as CASSPGTGGYYGYTF.

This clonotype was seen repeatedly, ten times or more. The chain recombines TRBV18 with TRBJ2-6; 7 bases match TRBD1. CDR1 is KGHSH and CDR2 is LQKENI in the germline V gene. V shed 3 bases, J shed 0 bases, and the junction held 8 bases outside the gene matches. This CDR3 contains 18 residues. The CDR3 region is CASSPKGQKVSGANVLTF. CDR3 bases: TGTGCCAGCTCACCGAAGGGACAGAAAGTCTCTGGGGCCAACGTCCTGACTTTC. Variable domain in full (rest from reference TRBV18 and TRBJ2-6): NAGVMQNPRHLVRRRGQEARLRCSPMKGHSHVYWYRQLPEEGLKFMVYLQKENIIDESGMPKERFSAEFPKEGPSILRIQQVVRGDSAAYFCASSPKGQKVSGANVLTFGAGSRLTVL.

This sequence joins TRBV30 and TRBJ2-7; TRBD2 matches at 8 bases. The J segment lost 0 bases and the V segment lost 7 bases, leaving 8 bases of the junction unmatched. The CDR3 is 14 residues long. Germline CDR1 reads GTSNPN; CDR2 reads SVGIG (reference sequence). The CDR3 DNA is TGTGCCTCCCGGACTAGCCCGCACTCCTACGAGCAGTACTTC. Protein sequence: CASRTSPHSYEQYF.

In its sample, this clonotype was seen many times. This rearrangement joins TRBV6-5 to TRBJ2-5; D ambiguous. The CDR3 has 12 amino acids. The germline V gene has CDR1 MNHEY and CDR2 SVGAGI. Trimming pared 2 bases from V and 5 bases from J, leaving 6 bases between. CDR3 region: CASSYNMETQYF. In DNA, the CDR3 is TGTGCCAGCAGTTACAACATGGAGACCCAGTACTTC.

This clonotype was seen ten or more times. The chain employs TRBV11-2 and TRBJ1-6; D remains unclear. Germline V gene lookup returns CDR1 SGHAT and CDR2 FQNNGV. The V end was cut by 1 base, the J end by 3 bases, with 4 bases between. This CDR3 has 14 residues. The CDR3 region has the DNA TGTGCCAGCAGCTTAGGGGGCTATAATTCACCCCTCCACTTT. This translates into CASSLGGYNSPLHF.

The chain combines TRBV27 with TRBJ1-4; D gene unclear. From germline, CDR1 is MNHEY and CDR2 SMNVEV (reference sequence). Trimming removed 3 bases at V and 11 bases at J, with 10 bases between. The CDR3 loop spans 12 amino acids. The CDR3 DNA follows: TGTGCCAGCAGTTTGGAAGGGAGGAAACTGTTTTTT. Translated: CASSLEGRKLFF.

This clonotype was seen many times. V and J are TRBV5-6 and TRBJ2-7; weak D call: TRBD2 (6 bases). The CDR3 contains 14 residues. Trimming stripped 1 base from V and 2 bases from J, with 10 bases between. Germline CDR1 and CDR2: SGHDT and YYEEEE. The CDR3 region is CASSLTLAAYEQYF. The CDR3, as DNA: TGTGCCAGCAGCTTGACACTAGCAGCCTACGAGCAGTACTTC.

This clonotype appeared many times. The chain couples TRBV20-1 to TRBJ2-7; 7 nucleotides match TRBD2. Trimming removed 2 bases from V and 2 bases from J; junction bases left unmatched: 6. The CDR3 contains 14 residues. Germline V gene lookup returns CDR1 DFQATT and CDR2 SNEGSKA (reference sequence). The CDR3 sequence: CSARQTSYPYEQYF. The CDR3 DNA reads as TGCAGTGCTAGACAGACTAGCTACCCCTACGAGCAGTACTTC.

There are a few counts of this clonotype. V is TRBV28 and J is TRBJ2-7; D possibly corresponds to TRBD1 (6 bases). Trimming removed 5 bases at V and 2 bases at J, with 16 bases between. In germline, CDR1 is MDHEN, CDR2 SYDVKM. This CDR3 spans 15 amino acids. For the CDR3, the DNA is TGTGCCAGCAGTGGACCCAGGGGTAGCGCCTACGAGCAGTACTTC. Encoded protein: CASSGPRGSAYEQYF.

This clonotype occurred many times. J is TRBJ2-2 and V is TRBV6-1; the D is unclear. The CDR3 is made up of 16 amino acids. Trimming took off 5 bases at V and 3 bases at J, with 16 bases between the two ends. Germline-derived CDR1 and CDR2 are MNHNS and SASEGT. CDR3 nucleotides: TGTGCCAGCAGTCAGACACCCCCGCCTCACACCGGGGAGCTGTTTTTT. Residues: CASSQTPPPHTGELFF.